This T cell receptor beta chain was observed in a study of a mutant IDH1 vaccine in newly diagnosed glioma. Study-wide background: The initiation of vaccination occurred 4-6 weeks after radiotherapy alone, or with temozolomide cycles.

Profiling relied on immunoSEQ multiplex PCR, and the TCRdb table lists in-frame clones only, not all of them. The sample has 100,000 to 150,000 clones; roughly 75% are singletons. V gave up 5 bases and J gave up 2 bases; unmatched junction bases: 6. The CDR3 consists of 15 residues. From germline, CDR1 is KGHSH and CDR2 LQKENI. The time point: week 11, during vaccination. A 20-mer mutant IDH1 peptide at 300 ug was injected subcutaneously with topical imiquimod. Points on this clone: Its antigen is undetermined.

The origin of this receptor is a man aged 35 to 55 with glioma. Sequencing used PBMCs, obtained from a glioma patient whose treatment included an IDH1 peptide vaccine. This chain links TRBV18 with TRBJ2-3; 8 nucleotides agree with TRBD1. CDR3 in DNA: TGTGCCAGCTCAGCCGGGACAGGAAACACAGATACGCAGTATTTT. Translated, it gives CASSAGTGNTDTQYF.